The text below deals with one T cell receptor (beta chain). Its antigen is unknown. Per-nucleotide qualities are absent, and no much larger clonotype sits a single base away. The data belong to a study of blood T cell repertoires in COVID-19 (TCRdb year 2020). A note on the overall study: Samples from collaborators originated in the United States, Italy and Spain and spanned both the acute and convalescent phases of COVID-19. The material from the prospective study consisted of cDNA or gDNA derived from T cells, B-cell-depleted T cells, or PBMCs. Deeply sampled blood TCRbeta repertoires from subjects exposed to, actively infected with, or recovered from COVID-19 were included in the dataset. A freely available public database, intended as a resource for researchers studying the immune response to SARS-CoV-2, is where the repertoires were released. The samples were drawn from two sources: the first 160 participants of the ongoing ImmuneRACE study, and fewer than 1,500 subjects contributed by 6 global collaborators. Nearly every sample came with metadata listing a de-identified subject ID, COVID-19 status, age in years and sex. Where available, HLA class I and class II types were taken from metadata supplied by the sample provider and were not determined by assay-based typing. Points the paper makes about the study in general: How much clinical and demographic metadata was included differed by source and by participant, and the metadata was provided uncurated.

The immunoSEQ Assay, a bias-controlled multiplex PCR, was used to amplify TCRbeta CDR3 regions from genomic DNA. For the original study's pipeline: Within the assay, amplification of reference gene primers was used to estimate how many nucleated cells each sample contained. To quantify the absolute abundance of each unique TCRbeta CDR3 rearrangement, sequence reads were collapsed and filtered. Productive Simpson clonality was computed per sample as the square root of Simpson's diversity index over productive rearrangements. TCRdb took over this immuneACCESS table, retaining in-frame rearrangements with V and J assigned. Such tables are incomplete; in checked studies, under half of the missing clones stem from an unresolved V gene, and the remainder is unexplained. V and J calls and clone size are given by that table; D and trimming were obtained from the DNA. For this sample the table gives about 190,000 clones, of which about 87% were detected only once. Jointly, the top ten make up 3.5% to 4.5% of the sample.

Whole blood was collected in K2EDTA tubes by collaborating institutions according to the institutions' own protocols. For TCRbeta analysis, collaborator samples were shipped as frozen whole blood, as isolated PBMCs, or as DNA extracted from either sample type. Sample: peripheral blood. The source of this sequence is a woman aged 25 to 39 with acute or convalescent COVID-19.

The CDR3 protein sequence reads: CASSPGGGPGNEQFF. The DNA reads TGTGCCAGCAGTCCCGGGGGAGGGCCGGGGAATGAGCAGTTCTTC. This sequence uses TRBV28 and TRBJ2-1, and 7 junction bases match TRBD2. After removal of 5 bases from V and 7 bases from J, the junction retains 11 bases not matched to a gene. CDR1 MDHEN and CDR2 SYDVKM are derived from the germline V gene. The CDR3, from cysteine to phenylalanine, totals 15 residues. Kept here is only the CDR3 DNA, which spans 45 bases and is read in frame from base 1.